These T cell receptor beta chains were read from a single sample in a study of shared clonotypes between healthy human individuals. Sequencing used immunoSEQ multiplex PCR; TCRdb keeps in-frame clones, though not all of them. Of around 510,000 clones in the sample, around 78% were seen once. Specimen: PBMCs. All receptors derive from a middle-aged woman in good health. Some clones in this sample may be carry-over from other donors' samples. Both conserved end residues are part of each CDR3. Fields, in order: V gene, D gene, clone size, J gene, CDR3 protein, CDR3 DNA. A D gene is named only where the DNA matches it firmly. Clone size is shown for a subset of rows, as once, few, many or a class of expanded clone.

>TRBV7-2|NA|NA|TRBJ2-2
CASSLRQPYTGELFF
TGTGCCAGCAGCTTGAGGCAGCCCTACACCGGGGAGCTGTTTTTT
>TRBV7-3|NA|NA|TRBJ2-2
CASSLIYNTGELFF
TGTGCCAGCAGCTTAATCTATAACACCGGGGAGCTGTTTTTT
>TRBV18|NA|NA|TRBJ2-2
CASSPPIQAAPGELFF
TGTGCCAGCTCACCACCGATACAGGCGGCCCCCGGGGAGCTGTTTTTT
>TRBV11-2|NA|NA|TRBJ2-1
CASSLVGRNEQFF
TGTGCCAGCAGCTTAGTTGGGCGCAATGAGCAGTTCTTC
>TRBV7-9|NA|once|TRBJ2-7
CASSLGQANTYEQYF
TGTGCCAGCAGCTTAGGACAGGCGAACACCTACGAGCAGTACTTC
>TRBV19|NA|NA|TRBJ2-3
CASKRFREGDTQYF
TGTGCCAGTAAGAGGTTCAGGGAAGGAGATACGCAGTATTTT
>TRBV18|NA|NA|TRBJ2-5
CASSPNTGYERYF
TGTGCCAGCTCGCCAAACACAGGCTACGAGCGGTACTTC
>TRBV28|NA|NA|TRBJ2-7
CASSISGGAYEQYF
TGTGCCAGCAGTATTAGCGGAGGGGCCTACGAGCAGTACTTC
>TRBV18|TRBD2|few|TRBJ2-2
CASSPLAGMNTGELFF
TGTGCCAGCTCGCCCCTAGCGGGGATGAACACCGGGGAGCTGTTTTTT
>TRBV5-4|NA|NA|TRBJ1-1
CASSSPGSRTEAFF
TGTGCCAGCAGCTCCCCGGGGTCGAGGACTGAAGCTTTCTTT
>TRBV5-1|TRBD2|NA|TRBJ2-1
CASTPTSGSYNEQFF
TGCGCCAGCACCCCCACTAGCGGCTCCTACAATGAGCAGTTCTTC
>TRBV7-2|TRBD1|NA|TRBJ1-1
CASSSGQGSPHTEAFF
TGTGCCAGCAGCTCGGGACAGGGGTCCCCTCACACTGAAGCTTTCTTT
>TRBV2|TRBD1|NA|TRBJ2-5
CASSEGDRVRETQYF
TGTGCCAGCAGTGAAGGGGACAGGGTCCGGGAGACCCAGTACTTC
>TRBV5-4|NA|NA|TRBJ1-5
CASSFGTDQPQHF
TGTGCCAGCAGCTTTGGGACGGACCAGCCCCAGCATTTT
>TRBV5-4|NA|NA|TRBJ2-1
CASSLTVYNEQFF
TGTGCCAGCAGCTTAACTGTCTACAATGAGCAGTTCTTC
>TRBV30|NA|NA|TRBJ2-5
CAWSQETQYF
TGTGCCTGGAGTCAGGAGACCCAGTACTTC
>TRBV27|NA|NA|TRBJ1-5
CASSVGQYNQPQHF
TGTGCCAGCAGTGTAGGACAGTACAATCAGCCCCAGCATTTT
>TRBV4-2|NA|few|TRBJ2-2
CASSQDWERTAGSGELFF
TGTGCCAGCAGCCAAGATTGGGAGCGGACGGCCGGTAGCGGGGAGCTGTTTTTT
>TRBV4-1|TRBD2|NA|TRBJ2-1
CASSQGYREGLNEQFF
TGCGCCAGCAGCCAAGGTTACCGGGAGGGCCTTAATGAGCAGTTCTTC
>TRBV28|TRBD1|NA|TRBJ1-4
CASSEQGEGEKLFF
TGTGCCAGCAGTGAACAGGGGGAGGGTGAAAAACTGTTTTTT
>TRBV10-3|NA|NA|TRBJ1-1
CAINGPMNTEAFF
TGTGCCATCAATGGTCCCATGAACACTGAAGCTTTCTTT
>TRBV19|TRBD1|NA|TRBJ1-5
CASSITGGNQPQHF
TGTGCCAGTAGTATTACAGGGGGGAATCAGCCCCAGCATTTT
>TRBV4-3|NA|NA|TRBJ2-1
CASSQVGARSNEQFF
TGCGCCAGCAGCCAAGTAGGGGCTAGATCCAATGAGCAGTTCTTC
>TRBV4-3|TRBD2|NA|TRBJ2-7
CASSQALAGLQGDEQYF
TGCGCCAGCAGCCAAGCTCTAGCGGGACTCCAAGGGGACGAGCAGTACTTC
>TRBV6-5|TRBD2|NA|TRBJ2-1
CASSYLAGKGEQFF
TGTGCCAGCAGTTACCTAGCGGGCAAGGGTGAGCAGTTCTTC
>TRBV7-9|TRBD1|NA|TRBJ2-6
CASSWDRDSGANVLTF
TGTGCCAGCAGCTGGGACAGGGACTCTGGGGCCAACGTCCTGACTTTC
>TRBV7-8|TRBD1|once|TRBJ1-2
CASSSLMVNRGSGYTF
TGTGCCAGCAGCTCCTTGATGGTGAACAGGGGCTCTGGCTACACCTTC
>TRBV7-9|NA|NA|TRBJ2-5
CASSLERGFNQETQYF
TGTGCCAGCAGCTTAGAACGGGGGTTCAACCAAGAGACCCAGTACTTC
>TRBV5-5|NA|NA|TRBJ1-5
CASSLTGAGNQPQHF
TGTGCCAGCAGCTTGACAGGTGCTGGCAATCAGCCCCAGCATTTT
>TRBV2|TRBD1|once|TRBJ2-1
CASKQGAYEQFF
TGTGCCAGCAAGCAGGGGGCGTATGAGCAGTTCTTC
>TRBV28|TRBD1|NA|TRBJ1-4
CASSPGTGAANEKLFF
TGTGCCAGCAGCCCGGGGACAGGGGCCGCTAATGAAAAACTGTTTTTT
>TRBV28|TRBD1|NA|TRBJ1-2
CASSFHGQGTNYGYTF
TGTGCCAGCAGTTTCCACGGACAGGGGACCAACTATGGCTACACCTTC
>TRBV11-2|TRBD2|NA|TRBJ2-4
CASSLGFSGRAKNIQYF
TGTGCCAGCAGCTTGGGTTTCAGCGGGAGGGCCAAAAACATTCAGTACTTC
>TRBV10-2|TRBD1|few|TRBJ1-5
CASSEPRTGDNQPQHF
TGCGCCAGCAGTGAGCCCCGGACAGGAGACAATCAGCCCCAGCATTTT
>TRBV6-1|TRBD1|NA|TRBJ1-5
CASWGGDRFNQPQHF
TGTGCCAGCTGGGGGGGGGACAGGTTCAATCAGCCCCAGCATTTT
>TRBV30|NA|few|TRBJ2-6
CAWSGLRAGANVLTF
TGTGCCTGGAGTGGGCTCAGGGCTGGGGCCAACGTCCTGACTTTC
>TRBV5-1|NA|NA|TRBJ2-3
CASSLAGRVRGSTDTQYF
TGCGCCAGCAGCTTGGCCGGTCGGGTTCGAGGGAGCACAGATACGCAGTATTTT
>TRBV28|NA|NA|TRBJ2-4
CASRERGKNIQYF
TGTGCCAGCAGAGAAAGAGGGAAAAACATTCAGTACTTC
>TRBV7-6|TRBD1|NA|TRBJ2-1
CASSIPSRGNEQFF
TGTGCCAGCAGCATTCCATCCAGGGGGAATGAGCAGTTCTTC
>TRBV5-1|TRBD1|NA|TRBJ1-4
CASSLAQGGGEKLFF
TGCGCCAGCAGCTTGGCGCAGGGGGGAGGTGAAAAACTGTTTTTT
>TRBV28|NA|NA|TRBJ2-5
CASSFARGISETQYF
TGTGCCAGCAGCTTTGCCAGGGGTATTTCGGAGACCCAGTACTTC
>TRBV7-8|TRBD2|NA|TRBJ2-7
CASSLPYRLAGKSYEQYF
TGTGCCAGCAGCTTACCCTACCGACTAGCGGGTAAATCCTACGAGCAGTACTTC
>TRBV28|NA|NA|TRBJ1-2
CASVQSPPWGYTF
TGTGCCAGCGTTCAGAGCCCCCCTTGGGGCTACACCTTC
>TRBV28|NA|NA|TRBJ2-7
CASSLAPREQYF
TGTGCCAGCAGTTTAGCCCCCAGGGAGCAGTACTTC
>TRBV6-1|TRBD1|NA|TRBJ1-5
CASSDLGQVKHF
TGTGCCAGCAGTGATCTAGGACAGGTGAAGCATTTT
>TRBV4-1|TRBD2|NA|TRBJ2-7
CASSQGLGLAQYGQYF
TGCGCCAGCAGCCAAGGGTTGGGACTAGCGCAATACGGACAGTACTTC
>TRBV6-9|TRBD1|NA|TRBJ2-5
CASARPRDSKSQEAQYF
TGTGCCAGCGCTCGACCTCGGGACAGTAAGAGCCAAGAGGCCCAGTACTTC
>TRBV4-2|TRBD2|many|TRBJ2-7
CASSLTIPSGTSYEQYF
TGTGCCAGCAGCCTAACGATACCTAGCGGGACCTCCTACGAGCAGTACTTC
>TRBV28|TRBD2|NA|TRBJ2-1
CASDSSGSSYNEQFF
TGTGCCAGCGACTCTAGCGGGAGCTCCTACAATGAGCAGTTCTTC
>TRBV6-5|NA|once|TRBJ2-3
CASSYRDNTDTQYF
TGTGCCAGCAGTTACCGGGACAACACAGATACGCAGTATTTT
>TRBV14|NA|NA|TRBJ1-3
CASSQGSVASSGNTIYF
TGTGCCAGCAGCCAAGGATCAGTTGCTAGCTCTGGAAACACCATATATTTT
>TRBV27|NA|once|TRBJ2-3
CASSFNWVISDTQYF
TGTGCCAGCAGTTTCAACTGGGTAATATCTGATACGCAGTATTTT
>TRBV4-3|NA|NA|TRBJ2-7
CASSQDIVSYEQYF
TGCGCCAGCAGCCAAGATATAGTTTCCTACGAGCAGTACTTC